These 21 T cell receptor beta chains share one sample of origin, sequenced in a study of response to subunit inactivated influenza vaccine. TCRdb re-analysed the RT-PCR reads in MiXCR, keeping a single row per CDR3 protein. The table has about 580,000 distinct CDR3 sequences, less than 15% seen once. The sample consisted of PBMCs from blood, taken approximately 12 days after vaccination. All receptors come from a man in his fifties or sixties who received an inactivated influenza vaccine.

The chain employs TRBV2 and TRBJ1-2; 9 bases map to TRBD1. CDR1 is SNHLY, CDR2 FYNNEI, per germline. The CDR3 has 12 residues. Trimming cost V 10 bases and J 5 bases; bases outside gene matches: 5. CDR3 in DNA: TGTGCCACCCGACAGGGGGGGTATGGCTACACCTTC. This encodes CATRQGGYGYTF. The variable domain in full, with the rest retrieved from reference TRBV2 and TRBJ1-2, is EPEVTQTPSHQVTQMGQEVILRCVPISNHLYFYWYRQILGQKVEFLVSFYNNEISEKSEIFDDQFSVERPDGSNFTLKIRSTKLEDSAMYFCATRQGGYGYTFGSGTRLTVV.

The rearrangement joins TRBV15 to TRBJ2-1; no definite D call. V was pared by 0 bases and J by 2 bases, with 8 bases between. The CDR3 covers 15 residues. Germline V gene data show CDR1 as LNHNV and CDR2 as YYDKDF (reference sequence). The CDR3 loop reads CATSRDPNAYNEQFF. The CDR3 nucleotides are TGTGCCACCAGCAGAGACCCGAACGCCTACAATGAGCAGTTCTTC.

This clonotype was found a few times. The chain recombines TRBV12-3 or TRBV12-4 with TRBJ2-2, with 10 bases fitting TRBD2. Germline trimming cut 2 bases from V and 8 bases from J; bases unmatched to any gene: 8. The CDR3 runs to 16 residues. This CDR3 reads CASSLPSGSAVGELFF. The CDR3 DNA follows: TGTGCCAGCAGTTTACCTAGCGGGAGTGCGGTTGGGGAGCTGTTTTTT.

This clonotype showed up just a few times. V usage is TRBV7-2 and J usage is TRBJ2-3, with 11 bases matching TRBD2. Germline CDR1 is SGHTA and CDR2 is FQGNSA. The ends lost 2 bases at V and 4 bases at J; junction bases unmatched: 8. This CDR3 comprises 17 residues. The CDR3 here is CASSLRASGRISDTQYF. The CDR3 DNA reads TGTGCCAGCAGCTTACGAGCTAGCGGGAGGATTTCAGATACGCAGTATTTT. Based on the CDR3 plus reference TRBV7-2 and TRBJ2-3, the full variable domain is GAGVSQSPSNKVTEKGKDVELRCDPISGHTALYWYRQSLGQGLEFLIYFQGNSAPDKSGLPSDRFSAERTGGSVSTLTIQRTQQEDSAVYLCASSLRASGRISDTQYFGPGTRLTVL.

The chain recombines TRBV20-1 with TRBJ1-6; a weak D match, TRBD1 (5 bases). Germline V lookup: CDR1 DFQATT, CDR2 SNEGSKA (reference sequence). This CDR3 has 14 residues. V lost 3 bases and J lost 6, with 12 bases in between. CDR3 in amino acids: CSASQGPVNSPLHF. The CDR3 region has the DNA TGCAGTGCTAGCCAGGGACCAGTTAATTCACCCCTCCACTTT.

CDR3 amino acids: CASSLNRGVETQYF. As DNA, the CDR3 is TGTGCCAGCAGTTTAAACCGGGGAGTGGAGACCCAGTACTTC. This chain links TRBV28 with TRBJ2-5; a weak D match, TRBD2 (5 bases). CDR1 is MDHEN, CDR2 SYDVKM, per germline. The CDR3 is made up of 14 amino acids. V lost 2 bases to trimming and J lost 5 bases, with 12 bases between them.

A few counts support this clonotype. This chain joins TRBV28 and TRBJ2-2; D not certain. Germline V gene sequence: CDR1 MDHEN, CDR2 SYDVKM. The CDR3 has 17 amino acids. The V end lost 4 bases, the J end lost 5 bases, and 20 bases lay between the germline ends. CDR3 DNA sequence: TGTGCCAGCAGTTCCCCCCCTTCTCGCCACGGTACCGGGGAGCTGTTTTTT. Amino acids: CASSSPPSRHGTGELFF.

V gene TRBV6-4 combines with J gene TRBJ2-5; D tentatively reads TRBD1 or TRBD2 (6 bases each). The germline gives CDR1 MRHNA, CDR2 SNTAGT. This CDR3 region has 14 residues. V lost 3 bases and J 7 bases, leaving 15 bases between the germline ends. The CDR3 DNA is TGTGCCAGCAGTGAAAGAGGGGGACTCGGGACCCAGTACTTC. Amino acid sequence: CASSERGGLGTQYF.

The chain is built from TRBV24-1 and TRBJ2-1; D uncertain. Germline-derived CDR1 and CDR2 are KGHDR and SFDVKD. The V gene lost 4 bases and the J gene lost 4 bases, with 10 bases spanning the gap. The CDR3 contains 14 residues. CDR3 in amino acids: CATSESLSYNEQFF. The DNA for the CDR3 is TGTGCCACCAGTGAGTCACTAAGTTACAATGAGCAGTTCTTC.

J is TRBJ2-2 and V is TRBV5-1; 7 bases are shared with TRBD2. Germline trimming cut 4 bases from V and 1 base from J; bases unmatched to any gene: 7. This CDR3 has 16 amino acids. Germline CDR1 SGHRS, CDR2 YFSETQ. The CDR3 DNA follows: TGCGCCAGCAGCCTAAGCGGGAATAGGAACACCGGGGAGCTGTTTTTT. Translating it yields CASSLSGNRNTGELFF.

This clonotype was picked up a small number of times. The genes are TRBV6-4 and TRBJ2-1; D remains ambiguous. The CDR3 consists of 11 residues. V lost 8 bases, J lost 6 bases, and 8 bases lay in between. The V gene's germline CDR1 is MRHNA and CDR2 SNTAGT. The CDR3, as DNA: TGTGCCAGCCCCCTACTCAATGAGCAGTTCTTC. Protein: CASPLLNEQFF.

CDR3 in amino acids: CASSSPLMGQGVSNEQFF. The CDR3 DNA sequence: TGTGCCAGCAGTAGCCCATTAATGGGACAGGGGGTGAGCAATGAGCAGTTCTTC. This chain links TRBV27 with TRBJ2-1; 11 bases are shared with TRBD1. Per germline, CDR1 MNHEY and CDR2 SMNVEV (reference sequence). The J segment lost 6 bases and the V segment lost 5 bases, leaving 15 bases of the junction unmatched. This CDR3 has 18 amino acids.

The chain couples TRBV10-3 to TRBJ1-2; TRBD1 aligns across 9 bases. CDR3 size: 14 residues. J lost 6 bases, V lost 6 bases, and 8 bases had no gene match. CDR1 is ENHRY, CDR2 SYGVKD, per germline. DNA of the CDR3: TGTGCCATCAGCTTGGACAGGGGAAGGGATGGCTACACCTTC. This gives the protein CAISLDRGRDGYTF.

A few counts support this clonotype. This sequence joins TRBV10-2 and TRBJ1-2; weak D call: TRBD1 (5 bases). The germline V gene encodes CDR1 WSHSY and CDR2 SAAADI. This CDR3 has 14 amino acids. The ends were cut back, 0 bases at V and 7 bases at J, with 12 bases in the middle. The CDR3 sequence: CASSESRRDRGYTF. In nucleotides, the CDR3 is TGCGCCAGCAGTGAGTCGAGGCGGGACCGTGGCTACACCTTC.

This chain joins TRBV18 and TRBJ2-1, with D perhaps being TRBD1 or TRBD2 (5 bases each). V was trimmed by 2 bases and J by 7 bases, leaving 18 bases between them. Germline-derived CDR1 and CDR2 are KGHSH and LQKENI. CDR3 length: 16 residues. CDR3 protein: CASSPIAGSIGNEQFF. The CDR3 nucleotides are TGTGCCAGCTCACCAATCGCAGGGAGCATAGGAAATGAGCAGTTCTTC.

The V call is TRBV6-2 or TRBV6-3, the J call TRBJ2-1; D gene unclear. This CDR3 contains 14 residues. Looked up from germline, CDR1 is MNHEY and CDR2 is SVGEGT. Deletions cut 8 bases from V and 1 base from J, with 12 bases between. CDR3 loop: CASASEISYNEQFF. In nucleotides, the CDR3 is TGTGCCAGCGCCTCGGAGATATCCTACAATGAGCAGTTCTTC.

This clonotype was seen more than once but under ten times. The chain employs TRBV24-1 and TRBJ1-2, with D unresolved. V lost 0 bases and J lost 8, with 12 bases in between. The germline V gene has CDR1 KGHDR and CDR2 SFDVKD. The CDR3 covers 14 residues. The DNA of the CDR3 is TGTGCCACCAGTGATTTGTTGCGGACGGAGGGCTACACCTTC. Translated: CATSDLLRTEGYTF.

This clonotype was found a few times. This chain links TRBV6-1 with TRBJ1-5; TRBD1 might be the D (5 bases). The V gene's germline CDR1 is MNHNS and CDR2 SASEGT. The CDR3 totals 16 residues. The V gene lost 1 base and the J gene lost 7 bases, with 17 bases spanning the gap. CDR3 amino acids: CASSEGVRGWGQPQHF. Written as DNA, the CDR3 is TGTGCCAGCAGTGAAGGTGTAAGGGGCTGGGGGCAGCCCCAGCATTTT.

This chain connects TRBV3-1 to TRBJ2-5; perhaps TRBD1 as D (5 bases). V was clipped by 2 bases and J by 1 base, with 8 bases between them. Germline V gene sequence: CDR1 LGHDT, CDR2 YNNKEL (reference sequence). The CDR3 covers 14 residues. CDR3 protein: CASSQQGSQETQYF. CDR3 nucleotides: TGTGCCAGCAGCCAACAGGGAAGCCAAGAGACCCAGTACTTC.

CDR3 bases: TGTGCCACCAGTGATACAGGGGGCCCATACAATGAGCAGTTCTTC. It translates to CATSDTGGPYNEQFF. The gene calls are TRBV24-1 and TRBJ2-1; 9 bases are a match to TRBD1. V dropped 3 bases and J dropped 4; count of bases not matched to a gene: 3. The CDR3 spans 15 residues. Germline CDR1 reads KGHDR; CDR2 reads SFDVKD.

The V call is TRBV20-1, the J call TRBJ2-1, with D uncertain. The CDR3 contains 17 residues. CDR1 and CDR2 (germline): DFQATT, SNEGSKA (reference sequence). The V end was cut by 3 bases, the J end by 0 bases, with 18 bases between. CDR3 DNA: TGCAGTGCTAGTTCCTTCAAAGCTGTGGGCTCCTACAATGAGCAGTTCTTC. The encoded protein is CSASSFKAVGSYNEQFF.